This TCR beta chain was recovered during a study of Graves' ophthalmopathy and Graves' hyperthyroidism. Study-level results: Blood shared most expanded thyroid clonotypes above 0.001 frequency. For separating ophthalmopathy from stable hyperthyroidism, a 13-signature model gave 87.88% sensitivity and approximately 80% specificity.

The TCR beta CDR3 regions underwent amplification from RNA transcripts. In the first round, RT-PCR was carried out with HTBI primers, and a multiplex PCR formed the second round. TCRdb reprocessed the multiplex PCR reads via MiXCR and lists one record per CDR3 protein. The table records 40,000 or so distinct CDR3 sequences, roughly 50% of them present only once. This clonotype was counted between two and nine times. Its cognate antigen is unknown. The authors defined stable hyperthyroidism as no ophthalmopathy within 18 months of follow-up. The diagnostic workup employed clinical symptoms, serum thyroxine, TRAb, thyroid ultrasound and orbital computed tomography. The receptor comes from an adult woman with stable Graves' hyperthyroidism. Sequencing was carried out using peripheral blood.

In DNA, the CDR3 is TGCAGTGCTAGCCGACAGGACAGGGGGAATTCACCCCTCCACTTT. Amino acid sequence: CSASRQDRGNSPLHF. The chain recombines TRBV20-1 with TRBJ1-6, with TRBD1 matching over 10 bases. This CDR3 spans 15 amino acids. V lost 3 bases and J lost 7; bases outside the gene matches: 6. Germline V gives CDR1 DFQATT, CDR2 SNEGSKA (reference sequence).